The present TCR beta chain was sequenced within a study of T cell responses to AZD1222 COVID-19 vaccine (dated by TCRdb to the early 2020s). Study-level background: AZD1222 recipients with second doses at about 4 weeks or about 12 weeks were pooled, because spike-specific TCR depth and breadth did not differ between schedules. TCR sequencing was performed for roughly 240 trial participants, of whom roughly 200 were given two doses of AZD1222 and roughly 25 were given two doses of MenACWY control vaccine. Trial participants were enrolled into age subgroups of 18-55, 56-69 and 70-plus years, which contained approximately 150, 28 and 58 TCR-sequenced participants, respectively.

CDR1 and CDR2 are read off the germline V gene as SGHRS and YFSETQ. The CDR3, cysteine through phenylalanine, is 13 amino acids long. Only the CDR3 part of the read is kept: 39 bases, read in frame from the first base. V loses 2 bases of germline sequence and J loses 7 bases, and the interval between the two ends is 12 bases. The CDR3 regions of human TCRbeta chains were subjected to immunosequencing. Under the source paper's analysis protocol: Repertoire TCRs were checked for matches against a reference library of SARS-CoV-2-specific TCRs that had been generated using the MIRA antigen-specificity platform. Breadth was defined as the fraction of unique TCRs that were SARS-CoV-2-associated, and depth was defined as the fraction of total T cells that were SARS-CoV-2-associated. Using the MIRA data, each spike-specific TCR was mapped to the spike region that the TCR reacts to and placed in a CD4 or CD8 class. Log10-transformed breadth and depth values were compared by one-way ANOVA with Sidak's multiple comparisons tests. TCRdb took this table from immuneACCESS and kept in-frame rearrangements with V and J called. Such tables lack part of the clones; where checked against another copy, unresolved V genes explain under half of the gap, and the rest is unexplained. V and J calls and clone size are those listed in that table; D and trimming were worked out from the DNA. The sample records 150,000 or so clones, around 93% of which are singletons. Together, the top ten hold 1.3% to 1.5% of the sample.

The paper as a whole reports these results and caveats: After two AZD1222 doses, spike-specific TCR breadth and depth were significantly higher than at day 0 and than in MenACWY recipients. Only a handful of AZD1222 recipients were SARS-CoV-2 seropositive at baseline, limiting conclusions about previously exposed vaccinees. Nearly half of unique spike-specific TCRs reportedly recognized epitopes outside regions mutated in the B.1.351 and B.1.1.7 variants. Participants were mostly white British and included more females than males, and it was suggested by the authors that clonal diversity may have been underestimated. Because no day 14 peak-response samples were available, the repertoires could be characterized only after the peak T cell response. In the small 56-69-year group, the increase in depth fell short of significance, most likely because of low power. The vaccine-associated CD4 TCRs covered the entire spike protein, and the dominant responses fell in regions 160-218 and 743-854.

Concerning this clone: Its antigen specificity is not known. No base quality values were provided; no much bigger clone lies one nucleotide off.

Interpreted using the paper, the time point label stands for: baseline before first vaccination. Samples from vaccinated people were obtained from the UK trials COV001 and COV002, which included a single-blind randomized controlled phase 2/3 trial of AZD1222 (ChAdOx1 nCoV-19) in healthy adults. For TCRbeta chain sequencing, PBMC samples were collected from trial participants at day 0 and at day 28 after the second dose. The V and J segments used are TRBV5-1 and TRBJ1-2; TRBD1 is perhaps the D gene, given 5 matching bases. The receptor comes from an adult in good health. The sequenced sample was peripheral blood, obtained on day 0 of AZD1222 vaccination. The sequenced DNA: TGCGCCAGCAGCTTCGGGACGCCGGGTGGCTACACCTTC. Its protein product is CASSFGTPGGYTF.